A single sample is the source of the 9 T cell receptor beta chains below, sequenced in a study of blood T cell repertoires in COVID-19. Assay used: immunoSEQ multiplex PCR; TCRdb lists only in-frame clones, some missing. The sample includes a few hundred thousand clones, roughly 87% of them seen just once. The sample taken for sequencing was PBMCs or T cells enriched from blood (not recorded which). All receptors derive from a woman younger than 45 who had recovered from COVID-19.

The chain combines TRBV7-6 with TRBJ2-7, with D perhaps TRBD1 (6 bases). The V gene lost 5 bases and the J gene lost 6 bases, with 26 bases spanning the gap. This CDR3 is 17 amino acids long. Germline loops: CDR1 SGHVS, CDR2 FNYEAQ. The DNA for the CDR3 is TGTGCCAGCAGCCTCAGGGGACCGGGAAGAGTCCCTCTCGAGCAGTACTTC. Protein product: CASSLRGPGRVPLEQYF. Looking up the rest from reference TRBV7-6 and TRBJ2-7 gives the full variable domain: GAGVSQSPRYKVTKRGQDVALRCDPISGHVSLYWYRQALGQGPEFLTYFNYEAQQDKSGLPNDRFSAERPEGSISTLTIQRTEQRDSAMYRCASSLRGPGRVPLEQYFGPGTRLTVT.

The chain links TRBV2 to TRBJ1-6; TRBD1 aligns across 7 bases. There are 19 residues in the CDR3. The trim removed 4 bases at V and 4 bases at J, leaving 16 bases unmatched. The germline gives CDR1 SNHLY, CDR2 FYNNEI. CDR3 loop: CASSAYRGRLPSYNSPLHF. The DNA of the CDR3 is TGTGCCAGCAGTGCCTACAGGGGCCGCTTACCGTCGTATAATTCACCCCTCCACTTT. The full variable domain, with the rest looked up from reference TRBV2 and TRBJ1-6, is EPEVTQTPSHQVTQMGQEVILRCVPISNHLYFYWYRQILGQKVEFLVSFYNNEISEKSEIFDDQFSVERPDGSNFTLKIRSTKLEDSAMYFCASSAYRGRLPSYNSPLHFGNGTRLTVT.

V is TRBV4-1 and J is TRBJ2-1; D gene ambiguous. CDR1 MGHRA and CDR2 YSYEKL come from the germline V gene. Trimming took off 3 bases at V and 9 bases at J, with 21 bases between the two ends. There are 16 residues in the CDR3. The CDR3, as DNA: TGCGCCAGCAGCCAGGCCATAGGAGTTCTGGGTCCTGAGCAGTTCTTC. This translates into CASSQAIGVLGPEQFF.

Comments on this clone: Mismatch with germline at one junction end may stem from a read error. The chain has TRBV29-1 and TRBJ1-2, with D possibly being TRBD1 (6 bases). The CDR3 contains 12 residues. Germline CDR1 is SQVTM and CDR2 is ANQGSEA. The CDR3 DNA sequence: TGCAGCGTCGAAGACAGGACTTATGGCTACACCTTC. It is translated as CSVEDRTYGYTF.

J is TRBJ2-7 and V is TRBV19, with 8 bases aligning to TRBD2. The CDR3 is 14 residues long. Germline V gene data show CDR1 as LNHDA and CDR2 as SQIVND (reference sequence). V lost 5 bases and J lost 3; bases outside the gene matches: 6. CDR3 in DNA: TGTGCCAGTAGTTCCGGACTAGCCTTCTACGAGCAGTACTTC. Translating it yields CASSSGLAFYEQYF.

This clone is a singleton in its sample. This rearrangement joins TRBV6-5 to TRBJ2-1; 8 nucleotides match TRBD2. Germline CDR1 MNHEY, CDR2 SVGAGI. J was trimmed by 2 bases and V by 5 bases; bases with no gene match: 5. The CDR3 runs to 15 residues. CDR3 protein: CASSTRGGAYNEQFF. DNA for the CDR3: TGTGCCAGCAGTACTCGGGGGGGCGCCTACAATGAGCAGTTCTTC.

The genes are TRBV21-1 and TRBJ1-5; no check of the table's D call, TRBD1, against the DNA was made. TRBV21-1 constitutes a pseudogene. This CDR3 contains 13 residues. The CDR3 sequence: CANFVSGYQPQHF. The CDR3 DNA reads TGTGCCAACTTCGTATCAGGATACCAGCCCCAGCATTTT.

The sample holds one count of this clone. V usage is TRBV13 and J usage is TRBJ2-7, with a tentative D call TRBD2 (6 bases). CDR1 and CDR2 (germline): PRHDT, FYEKMQ (reference sequence). Trimming removed 6 bases from V and 3 bases from J, with 18 bases in between. The CDR3 contains 15 residues. The CDR3 bases are TGTGCCAGCAGGGGGGGAAAGACGCCCTTCTACGAGCAGTACTTC. The encoded protein is CASRGGKTPFYEQYF.

Turning to this clone: Other DNA sequences in the same sample also yield this CDR3. In nucleotides, the CDR3 is TGTGCCAGCAGCGTGGGGGGATATAGCAATCAGCCCCAGCATTTT. Translated: CASSVGGYSNQPQHF. The rearrangement links TRBV9 to TRBJ1-5, with D possibly matching TRBD1 (5 bases). The CDR3 covers 15 residues. In germline, CDR1 is SGDLS, CDR2 YYNGEE. With 2 bases removed from V and 0 bases from J, the gap between germline ends came to 9 bases.